This T cell receptor (beta chain) was identified in a study of shared clonotypes between healthy human individuals. Study-wide background: Per donor, CD8 memory used one plate, CD8 naive used two, CD4 memory used three and CD4 naive used three.

The method was immunoSEQ multiplex PCR; TCRdb's version includes in-frame clones alone and lacks a portion of them. Seen here are about 580,000 clones, more than 95% observed once, and the top ten hold 0.3%. Naive CD8 cells lacked CD45RO, underwent positive selection for CCR7 and left out terminally differentiated effector memory CD45RA+ cells. The clonotype originates from a man aged 25 to 40 in good health. Sequenced input: naive CD8+ T cells sorted from blood.

DNA of the CDR3: TGTGCCAGTAGCTGGGACAGGTACAATGAGCAGTTCTTC. It yields the protein CASSWDRYNEQFF. The chain has TRBV19 and TRBJ2-1, with 8 bases aligning to TRBD1. In germline, CDR1 is LNHDA, CDR2 SQIVND (reference sequence). The CDR3 is 13 amino acids. V shed 6 bases and J 4 bases; nucleotides not matched to a gene: 2.